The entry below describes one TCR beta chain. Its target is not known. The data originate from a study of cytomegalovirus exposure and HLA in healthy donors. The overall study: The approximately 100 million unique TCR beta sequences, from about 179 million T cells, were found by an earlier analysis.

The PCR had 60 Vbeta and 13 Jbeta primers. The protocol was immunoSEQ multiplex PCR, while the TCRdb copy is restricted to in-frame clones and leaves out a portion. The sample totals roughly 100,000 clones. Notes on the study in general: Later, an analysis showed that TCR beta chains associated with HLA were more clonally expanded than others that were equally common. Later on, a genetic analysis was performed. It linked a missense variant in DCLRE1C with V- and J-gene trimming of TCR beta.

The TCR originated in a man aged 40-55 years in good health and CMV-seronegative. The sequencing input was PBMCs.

The CDR3 is CSASQETNYGYTF. In DNA form, the CDR3 reads TGCAGCGCCTCACAGGAGACCAACTATGGCTACACCTTC. V and J are TRBV29-1 and TRBJ1-2; a weak D match, TRBD1 (5 bases). Trimming pared 7 bases from V and 2 bases from J, leaving 14 bases between. The CDR3 has 13 amino acids. The germline V gene has CDR1 SQVTM and CDR2 ANQGSEA.